The clone carrying this T cell receptor beta chain was picked up a small number of times. The V end lost 1 base, the J end lost 6 bases, and 14 bases lay between the germline ends. This CDR3 has 14 residues. Germline CDR1 reads SGHRS; CDR2 reads YFSETQ. This sample was taken from a study of T cells after yellow fever vaccination. TCRdb re-analysed the 5' RACE reads in MiXCR, keeping a single row per CDR3 protein. The data hold more than 300,000 distinct CDR3 sequences, with approximately 12% observed a single time. This clonotype originated in a man aged 18 to 30 who received the YFV17D yellow fever vaccine. The V and J genes are TRBV5-1 and TRBJ2-7, with D maybe TRBD2 (5 bases). The sequencing here drew on CD4+ T cells sorted from PBMCs, taken 45 days after the yellow fever booster vaccination. CDR3: CASSLFSGRGEQYF. The CDR3 DNA reads as TGCGCCAGCAGCTTGTTCTCGGGCCGGGGCGAGCAGTACTTC.